This T cell receptor (beta chain) was found in a study of shared clonotypes between healthy human individuals. This CDR3 spans 13 amino acids. Between the trimmed V and J ends, which lost 5 bases and 0 bases, there was a span of 8 bases. CDR1 is SGHTA, CDR2 FQGTGA, per germline. This clone was seen at least ten times. The protocol was immunoSEQ multiplex PCR, while the TCRdb copy is restricted to in-frame clones and leaves out a portion. The sample has about 1 million clones; about 75% are singletons. Sequencing was carried out using memory CD4+ T cells sorted from blood. Subset meaning: CD45RA-negative fraction. The TCR comes from a man aged 18 to 35 in good health. This chain uses TRBV7-3 with TRBJ2-7; D is uncertain. The CDR3 nucleotides are TGTGCCAGCAGCGTGGGTTTCTCCTACGAGCAGTACTTC. Amino acid sequence: CASSVGFSYEQYF.